This T cell receptor beta chain was found in a study of T cell clusters in autoimmune cytopenias. Germline V gene sequence: CDR1 SQVTM, CDR2 ANQGSEA. The CDR3 extends over 14 amino acids. Multiplex touch-down PCR amplified TRB using TRB-A and TRB-B pools in one tube. TCRdb re-called the multiplex PCR reads; every CDR3 protein appears as one record, without DNA. Its table lists under 3,000 distinct CDR3 sequences. TRB amplification used roughly 250 ng of peripheral blood genomic DNA. This clonotype counts as large by frequency. These records were also assigned to another study, of T cell repertoires in aging, cancer and after chemotherapy.

This TCR came from a human donor with an autoimmune cytopenia or autoimmune hepatitis (not recorded which). This chain connects TRBV29-1 to TRBJ2-6. Material: peripheral blood. The CDR3 sequence is CSVLQGSGANVLTF.